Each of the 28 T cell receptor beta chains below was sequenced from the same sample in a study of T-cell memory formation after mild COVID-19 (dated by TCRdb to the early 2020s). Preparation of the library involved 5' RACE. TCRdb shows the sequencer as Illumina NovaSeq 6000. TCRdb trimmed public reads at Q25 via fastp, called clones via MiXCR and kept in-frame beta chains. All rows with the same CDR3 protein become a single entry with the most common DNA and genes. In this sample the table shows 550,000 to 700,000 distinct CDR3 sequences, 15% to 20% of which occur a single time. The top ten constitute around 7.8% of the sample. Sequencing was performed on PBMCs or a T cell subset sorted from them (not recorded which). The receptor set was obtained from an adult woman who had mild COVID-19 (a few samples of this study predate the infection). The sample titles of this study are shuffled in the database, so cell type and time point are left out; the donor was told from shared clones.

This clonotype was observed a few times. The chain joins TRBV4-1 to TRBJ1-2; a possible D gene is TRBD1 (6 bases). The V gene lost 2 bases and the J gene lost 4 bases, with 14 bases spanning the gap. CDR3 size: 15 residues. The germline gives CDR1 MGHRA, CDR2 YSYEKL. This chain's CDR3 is CASSQPPRGLYGYTF. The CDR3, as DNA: TGCGCCAGCAGCCAACCCCCGCGGGGGCTCTATGGCTACACCTTC.

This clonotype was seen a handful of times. CDR3 DNA sequence: TGTGCCATCAGTGATATGCAGGTTGCCACGGACGAGCAGTACTTC. Translation gives CAISDMQVATDEQYF. The rearrangement links TRBV10-3 to TRBJ2-7, with unresolved D. Deletions cut 3 bases from V and 5 bases from J, with 17 bases between. Germline V gene lookup returns CDR1 ENHRY and CDR2 SYGVKD. This CDR3 contains 15 residues.

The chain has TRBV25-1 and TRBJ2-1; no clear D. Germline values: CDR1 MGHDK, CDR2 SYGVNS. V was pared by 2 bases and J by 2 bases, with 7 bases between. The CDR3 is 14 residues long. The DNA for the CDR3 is TGTGCCAGCAGTGAAGCGAACACCTACAATGAGCAGTTCTTC. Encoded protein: CASSEANTYNEQFF.

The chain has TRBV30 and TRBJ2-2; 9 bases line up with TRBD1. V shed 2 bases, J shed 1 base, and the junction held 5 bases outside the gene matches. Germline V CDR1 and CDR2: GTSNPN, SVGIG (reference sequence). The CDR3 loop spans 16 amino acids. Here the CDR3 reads CAWSRGQGGNTGELFF. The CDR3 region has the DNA TGTGCCTGGAGTCGGGGACAGGGAGGGAACACCGGGGAGCTGTTTTTT.

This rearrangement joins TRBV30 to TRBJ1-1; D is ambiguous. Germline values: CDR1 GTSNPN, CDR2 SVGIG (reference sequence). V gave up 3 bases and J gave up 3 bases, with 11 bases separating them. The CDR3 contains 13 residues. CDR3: CAWRTIRHTEAFF. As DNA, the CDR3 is TGTGCCTGGAGGACAATTCGACACACTGAAGCTTTCTTT.

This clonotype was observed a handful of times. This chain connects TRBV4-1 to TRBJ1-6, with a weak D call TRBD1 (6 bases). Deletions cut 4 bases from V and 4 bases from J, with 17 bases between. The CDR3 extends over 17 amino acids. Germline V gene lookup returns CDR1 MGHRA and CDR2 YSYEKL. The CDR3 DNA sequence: TGCGCCAGCAGCCTACTTCCTCCGGGACAATATAATTCACCCCTCCACTTT. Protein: CASSLLPPGQYNSPLHF.

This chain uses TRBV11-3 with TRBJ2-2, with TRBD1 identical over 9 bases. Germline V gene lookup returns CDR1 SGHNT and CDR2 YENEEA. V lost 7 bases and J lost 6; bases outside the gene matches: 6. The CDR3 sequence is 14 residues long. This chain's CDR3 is CASKRDRVSGELFF. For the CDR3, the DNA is TGTGCCAGCAAAAGGGACAGGGTCTCCGGGGAGCTGTTTTTT.

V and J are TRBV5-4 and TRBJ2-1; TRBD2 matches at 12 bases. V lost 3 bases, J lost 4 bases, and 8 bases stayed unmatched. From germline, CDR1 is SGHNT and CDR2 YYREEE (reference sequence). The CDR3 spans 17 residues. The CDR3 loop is CASSWGSGTSGYNEQFF. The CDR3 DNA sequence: TGTGCCAGCAGCTGGGGCTCCGGGACTAGCGGGTACAATGAGCAGTTCTTC.

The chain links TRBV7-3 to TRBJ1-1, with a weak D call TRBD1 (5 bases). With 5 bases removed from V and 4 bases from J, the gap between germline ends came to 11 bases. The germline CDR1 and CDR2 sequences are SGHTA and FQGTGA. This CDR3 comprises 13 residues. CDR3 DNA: TGTGCCAGCAGCCGACTGGGGGGCACTGAAGCTTTCTTT. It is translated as CASSRLGGTEAFF.

CDR3 loop: CASSSGDGRREAFF. CDR3 sequence (DNA): TGTGCCAGCAGCTCAGGGGACGGTCGCCGTGAAGCTTTCTTT. The chain is built from TRBV11-2 and TRBJ1-1; a possible D gene is TRBD1 (6 bases). The V gene lost 4 bases and the J gene lost 7 bases, with 16 bases spanning the gap. Germline CDR1 reads SGHAT; CDR2 reads FQNNGV. The CDR3 has 14 residues.

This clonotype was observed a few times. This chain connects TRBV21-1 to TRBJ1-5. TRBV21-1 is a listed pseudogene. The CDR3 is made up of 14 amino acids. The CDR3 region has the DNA TGTGCCAGCAGCAAAGGGGAGGGTGATCAGCCCCAGCATTTT. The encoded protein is CASSKGEGDQPQHF.

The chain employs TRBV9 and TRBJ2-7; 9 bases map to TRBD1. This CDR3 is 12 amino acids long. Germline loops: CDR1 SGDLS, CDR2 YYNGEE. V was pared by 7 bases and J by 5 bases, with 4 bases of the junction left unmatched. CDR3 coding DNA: TGTGCCAGCGGACAGGGGAAACACGAGCAGTACTTC. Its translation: CASGQGKHEQYF.

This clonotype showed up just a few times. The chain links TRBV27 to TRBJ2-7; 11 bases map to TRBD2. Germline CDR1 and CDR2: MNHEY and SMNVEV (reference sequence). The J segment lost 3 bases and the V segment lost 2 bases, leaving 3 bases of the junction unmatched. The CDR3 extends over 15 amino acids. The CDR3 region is CASSLRLAGFYEQYF. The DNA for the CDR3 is TGTGCCAGCAGTTTACGACTAGCGGGGTTCTACGAGCAGTACTTC.

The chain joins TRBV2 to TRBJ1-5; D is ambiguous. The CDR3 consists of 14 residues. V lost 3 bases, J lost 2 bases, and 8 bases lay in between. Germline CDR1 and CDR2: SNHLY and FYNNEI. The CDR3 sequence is CASSEITGNQPQHF. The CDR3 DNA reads TGTGCCAGCAGTGAGATAACAGGCAATCAGCCCCAGCATTTT.

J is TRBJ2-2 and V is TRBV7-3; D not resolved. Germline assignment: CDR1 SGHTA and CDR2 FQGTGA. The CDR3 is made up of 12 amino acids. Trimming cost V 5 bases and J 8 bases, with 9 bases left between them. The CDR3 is CASSPVGGELFF. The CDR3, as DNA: TGTGCCAGCAGCCCCGTCGGGGGGGAGCTGTTTTTT.

CDR3 nucleotides: TGTGCCACCAGTGAAGGCTTAGCGGCTTACACAGATACGCAGTATTTT. This gives the protein CATSEGLAAYTDTQYF. The chain uses TRBV24-1 and TRBJ2-3; a weak D match, TRBD2 (6 bases). The V gene lost 4 bases and the J gene lost 2 bases, with 15 bases spanning the gap. CDR3 length: 16 residues. Germline CDR1 and CDR2: KGHDR and SFDVKD.

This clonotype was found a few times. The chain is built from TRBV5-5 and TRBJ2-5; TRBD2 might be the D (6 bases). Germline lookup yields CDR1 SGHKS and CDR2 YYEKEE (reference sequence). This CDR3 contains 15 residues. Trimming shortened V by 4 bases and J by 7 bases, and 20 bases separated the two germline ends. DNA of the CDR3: TGTGCCAGCAGCCGCGAGGAGGGGCTCCGAGGGACCCAGTACTTC. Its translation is CASSREEGLRGTQYF. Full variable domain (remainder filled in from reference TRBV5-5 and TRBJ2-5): DAGVTQSPTHLIKTRGQQVTLRCSPISGHKSVSWYQQVLGQGPQFIFQYYEKEERGRGNFPDRFSARQFPNYSSELNVNALLLGDSALYLCASSREEGLRGTQYFGPGTRLLVL.

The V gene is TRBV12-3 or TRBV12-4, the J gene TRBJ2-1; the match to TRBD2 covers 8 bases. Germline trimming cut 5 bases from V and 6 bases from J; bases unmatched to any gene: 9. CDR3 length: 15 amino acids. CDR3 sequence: CASSILKRGFNEQFF. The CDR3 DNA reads TGTGCCAGCAGTATCCTAAAGCGGGGGTTCAATGAGCAGTTCTTC.

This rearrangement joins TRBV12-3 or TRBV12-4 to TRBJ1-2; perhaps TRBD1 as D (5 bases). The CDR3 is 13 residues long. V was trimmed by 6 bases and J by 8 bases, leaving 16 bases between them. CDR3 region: CASSLTAPGGYTF. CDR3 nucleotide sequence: TGTGCCAGCAGCCTGACAGCACCGGGGGGCTACACCTTC.

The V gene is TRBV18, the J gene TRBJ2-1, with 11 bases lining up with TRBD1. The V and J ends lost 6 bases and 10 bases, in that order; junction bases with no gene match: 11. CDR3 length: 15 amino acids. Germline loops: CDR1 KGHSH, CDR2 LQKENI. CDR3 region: CASSRTGGSGKEQFF. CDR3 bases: TGTGCCAGCTCCCGGACAGGGGGCTCAGGGAAGGAGCAGTTCTTC.

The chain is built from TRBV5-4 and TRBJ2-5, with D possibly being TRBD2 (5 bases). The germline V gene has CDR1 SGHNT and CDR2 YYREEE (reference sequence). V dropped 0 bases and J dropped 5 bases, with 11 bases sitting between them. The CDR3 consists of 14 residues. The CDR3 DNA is TGTGCCAGCAGCTTGGATTTCGGGATGGAGACCCAGTACTTC. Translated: CASSLDFGMETQYF.

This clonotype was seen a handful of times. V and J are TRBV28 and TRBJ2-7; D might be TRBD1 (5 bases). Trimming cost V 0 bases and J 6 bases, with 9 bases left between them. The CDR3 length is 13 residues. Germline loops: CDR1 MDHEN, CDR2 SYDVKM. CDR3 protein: CASSLWSGREQYF. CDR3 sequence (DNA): TGTGCCAGCAGTTTATGGTCAGGGCGCGAGCAGTACTTC.

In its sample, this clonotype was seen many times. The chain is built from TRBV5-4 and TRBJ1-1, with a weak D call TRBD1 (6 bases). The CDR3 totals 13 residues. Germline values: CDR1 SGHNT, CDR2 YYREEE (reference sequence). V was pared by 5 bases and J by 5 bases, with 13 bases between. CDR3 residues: CASRNDRQTEAFF. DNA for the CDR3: TGTGCCAGCAGAAACGACAGGCAAACTGAAGCTTTCTTT.

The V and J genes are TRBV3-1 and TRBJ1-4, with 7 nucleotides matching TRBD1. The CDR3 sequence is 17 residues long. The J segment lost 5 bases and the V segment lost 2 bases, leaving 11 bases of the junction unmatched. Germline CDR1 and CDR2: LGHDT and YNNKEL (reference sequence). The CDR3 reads CASSQMFSQGVNEKLFF. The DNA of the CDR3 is TGTGCCAGCAGCCAAATGTTTTCGCAGGGGGTGAATGAAAAACTGTTTTTT.

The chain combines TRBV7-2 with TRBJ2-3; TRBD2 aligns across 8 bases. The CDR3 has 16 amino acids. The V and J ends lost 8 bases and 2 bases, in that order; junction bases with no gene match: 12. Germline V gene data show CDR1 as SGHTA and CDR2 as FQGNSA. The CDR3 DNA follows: TGTGCCAGCCCTTCCTCAGCGGGGGCCTACACAGATACGCAGTATTTT. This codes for CASPSSAGAYTDTQYF.

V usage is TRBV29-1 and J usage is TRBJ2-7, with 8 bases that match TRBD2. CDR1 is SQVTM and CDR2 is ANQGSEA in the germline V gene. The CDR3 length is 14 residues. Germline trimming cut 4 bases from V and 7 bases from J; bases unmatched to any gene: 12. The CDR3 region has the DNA TGCAGCGTTGCCCCAAATAAAATAGCGGGAGAGCAGTACTTC. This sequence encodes CSVAPNKIAGEQYF.

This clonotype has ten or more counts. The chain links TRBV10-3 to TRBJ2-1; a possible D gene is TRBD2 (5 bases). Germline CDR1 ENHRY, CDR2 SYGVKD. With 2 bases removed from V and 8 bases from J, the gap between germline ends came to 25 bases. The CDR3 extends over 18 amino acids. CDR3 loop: CAISEAKVSGSFADEQFF. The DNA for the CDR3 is TGTGCCATCAGTGAGGCCAAAGTCAGCGGTTCCTTCGCAGATGAGCAGTTCTTC.

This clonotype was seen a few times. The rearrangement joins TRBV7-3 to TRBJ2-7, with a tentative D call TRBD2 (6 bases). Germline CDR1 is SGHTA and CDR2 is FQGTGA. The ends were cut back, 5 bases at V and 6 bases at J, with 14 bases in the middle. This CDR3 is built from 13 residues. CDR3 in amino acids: CASSATGLTEQYF. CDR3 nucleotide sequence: TGTGCCAGCAGCGCTACGGGACTTACCGAGCAGTACTTC.